The next 28 T cell receptor beta chains were all read from a single sample in a study of cytomegalovirus exposure and HLA in healthy donors. Vbeta (60) and Jbeta (13) primers were used in the PCR. Measured with immunoSEQ multiplex PCR; TCRdb has only the in-frame clones, and not every one. The table has around 150,000 clones, 65% to 80% seen once. The sequenced sample was PBMCs. These TCRs come from a man between 40 and 49 years old in good health and CMV-seronegative.

This chain connects TRBV27 to TRBJ2-3; D is ambiguous. Germline CDR1 MNHEY, CDR2 SMNVEV (reference sequence). V dropped 4 bases and J dropped 2 bases, with 16 bases sitting between them. CDR3 size: 16 residues. The CDR3 DNA is TGTGCCAGCAGTTCAACCCACGCGAGAAACACAGATACGCAGTATTTT. It encodes CASSSTHARNTDTQYF.

The gene calls are TRBV11-3 and TRBJ2-5; 7 bases align to TRBD1. CDR3 size: 14 residues. Germline lookup yields CDR1 SGHNT and CDR2 YENEEA. The V segment lost 6 bases and the J segment 5 bases; nucleotides outside the gene matches: 9. CDR3 nucleotide sequence: TGTGCCAGCAGTCCAGGGGGATGGGAGGAGACCCAGTACTTC. Protein product: CASSPGGWEETQYF.

The chain joins TRBV7-2 to TRBJ1-5; D is uncertain. Germline CDR1 and CDR2: SGHTA and FQGNSA. V was clipped by 1 base and J by 1 base, with 5 bases between them. The CDR3 extends over 14 amino acids. This chain's CDR3 is CASSLDRSNQPQHF. For the CDR3, the DNA is TGTGCCAGCAGCTTAGACAGAAGCAATCAGCCCCAGCATTTT.

CDR3 residues: CASSPGTSGRVDEQFF. As DNA, the CDR3 is TGTGCCAGCAGCCCGGGGACTAGCGGGAGAGTGGATGAGCAGTTCTTC. The chain has TRBV7-7 and TRBJ2-1; TRBD2 matches at 14 bases. The V gene end was trimmed by 5 bases and the J gene end by 8 bases; junction bases not matched to a gene: 8. Germline V gives CDR1 SSHAT, CDR2 FNYEAQ (reference sequence). The CDR3 has 16 residues. Drawing the rest from reference TRBV7-7 and TRBJ2-1, the complete variable domain is GAGVSQSPRYKVTKRGQDVTLRCDPISSHATLYWYQQALGQGPEFLTYFNYEAQPDKSGLPSDRFSAERPEGSISTLTIQRTEQRDSAMYRCASSPGTSGRVDEQFFGPGTRLTVL.

The V gene is TRBV19, the J gene TRBJ1-5, with D perhaps TRBD1 (5 bases). Trimming removed 5 bases from V and 0 bases from J, with 11 bases in between. The germline gives CDR1 LNHDA, CDR2 SQIVND (reference sequence). This CDR3 region has 15 residues. The CDR3: CASSLTAYSNQPQHF. CDR3 nucleotides: TGTGCCAGTAGTTTGACAGCTTATAGCAATCAGCCCCAGCATTTT.

The J gene is TRBJ2-1, the V gene TRBV5-4; D gene uncertain. This CDR3 contains 14 residues. The germline gives CDR1 SGHNT, CDR2 YYREEE (reference sequence). V was trimmed by 7 bases and J by 1 base, leaving 12 bases between them. CDR3 sequence (DNA): TGTGCCAGCGGCGATCCGACATCCTACAATGAGCAGTTCTTC. Translating it yields CASGDPTSYNEQFF.

The chain carries TRBV4-1 and TRBJ1-2; D is undetermined. V was cut by 1 base and J by 4 bases, with 10 bases left in between. The germline V gene encodes CDR1 MGHRA and CDR2 YSYEKL. The CDR3 is 14 residues long. CDR3 region: CASSQGGPTYGYTF. CDR3 in DNA: TGCGCCAGCAGCCAAGGCGGGCCTACCTATGGCTACACCTTC.

The chain carries TRBV5-1 and TRBJ1-4; D may be TRBD1 (6 bases). The CDR3 has 14 residues. Looked up from germline, CDR1 is SGHRS and CDR2 is YFSETQ. V was pared by 6 bases and J by 4 bases, with 13 bases between. CDR3 DNA: TGCGCCAGCAATTCAGGGGTGAATAATGAAAAACTGTTTTTT. Translation gives CASNSGVNNEKLFF.

The gene calls are TRBV6-4 and TRBJ1-5, with D tentatively TRBD1 (6 bases). Trimming removed 2 bases from V and 4 bases from J, with 9 bases in between. The CDR3 is 14 amino acids. Germline loops: CDR1 MRHNA, CDR2 SNTAGT. This CDR3 reads CASSDADRNQPQHF. The CDR3, as DNA: TGTGCCAGCAGTGACGCGGACAGAAATCAGCCCCAGCATTTT.

V and J are TRBV29-1 and TRBJ1-3; D ambiguous. Germline loops: CDR1 SQVTM, CDR2 ANQGSEA. Trimming left V 0 bases short and J 3 bases short, with 6 bases between. The CDR3 extends over 13 amino acids. CDR3 nucleotide sequence: TGCAGCGTTGAAGAGAGATTTGGAAACACCATATATTTT. Amino acid sequence: CSVEERFGNTIYF.

The table lists this clone with a count of one. This chain joins TRBV5-1 and TRBJ2-1; maybe TRBD2 (6 bases). Trimming removed 0 bases at V and 3 bases at J, with 13 bases between. The germline CDR1 and CDR2 sequences are SGHRS and YFSETQ. This CDR3 spans 16 amino acids. The CDR3 spells CASSLESLGGYNEQFF. Here the CDR3 DNA reads TGCGCCAGCAGCTTGGAATCTCTGGGAGGCTACAATGAGCAGTTCTTC.

The gene calls are TRBV19 and TRBJ2-7; TRBD2 matches at 7 bases. CDR1 and CDR2 from the germline V gene are LNHDA and SQIVND (reference sequence). This CDR3 region has 13 residues. The trim removed 9 bases at V and 1 base at J, leaving 6 bases unmatched. Here the CDR3 DNA reads TGTGCCAGCGGCGCCGGGGGGTCCTACGAGCAGTACTTC. Encoded protein: CASGAGGSYEQYF.

In this sample, this clone turned up a few times. V usage is TRBV7-9 and J usage is TRBJ2-7; 8 bases line up with TRBD2. Germline CDR1 and CDR2: SEHNR and FQNEAQ (reference sequence). The CDR3 covers 14 residues. J lost 5 bases, V lost 2 bases, and 5 bases had no gene match. CDR3 protein: CASSLISGANEQYF. CDR3 sequence (DNA): TGTGCCAGCAGCTTAATTAGCGGGGCTAACGAGCAGTACTTC.

Concerning this clone: Compared with germline, one end of the junction differs, possibly owing to a read error. DNA of the CDR3: TGTGCCAGCAGCTTAGGAAGGGACTCTTTTTTT. Amino acid sequence: CASSLGRDSFF. This sequence joins TRBV11-2 and TRBJ1-1; D perhaps matches TRBD1 (5 bases). CDR3 length equals 11 residues. Germline V gene data show CDR1 as SGHAT and CDR2 as FQNNGV.

This chain uses TRBV6-5 with TRBJ1-2; TRBD1 aligns across 10 bases. Germline V gene data show CDR1 as MNHEY and CDR2 as SVGAGI. With 7 bases clipped from V and 7 bases from J, the junction kept 9 bases outside the gene matches. This CDR3 contains 14 residues. The CDR3 DNA reads as TGTGCCAGCAATCGACTGGGACAGGGGCTTGGCTACACCTTC. As protein: CASNRLGQGLGYTF.

The chain carries TRBV19 and TRBJ2-7, with 7 bases lining up with TRBD1. Losses at the gene ends were 4 bases for V and 3 bases for J; bases not matched to a gene: 3. This CDR3 has 13 residues. Germline V gene sequence: CDR1 LNHDA, CDR2 SQIVND (reference sequence). CDR3 residues: CASSKRDSYEQYF. The CDR3 bases are TGTGCCAGTAGTAAACGGGACAGCTACGAGCAGTACTTC.

The sample holds a few counts of this clone. This chain links TRBV5-1 with TRBJ2-1; D is ambiguous. Germline CDR1 is SGHRS and CDR2 is YFSETQ. CDR3 length equals 14 residues. V gave up 2 bases and J gave up 6 bases, with 12 bases separating them. This CDR3 is CASSFGPPSNEQFF. CDR3 DNA sequence: TGCGCCAGCAGCTTTGGGCCGCCTTCCAATGAGCAGTTCTTC.

The rearrangement joins TRBV9 to TRBJ1-3; D is uncertain. Trimming shortened V by 3 bases and J by 3 bases, and 10 bases separated the two germline ends. The germline V gene encodes CDR1 SGDLS and CDR2 YYNGEE. CDR3 length: 14 residues. The CDR3 DNA reads TGTGCCAGCAGCGCGGACGGGATTGGAAACACCATATATTTT. This codes for CASSADGIGNTIYF.

The J gene is TRBJ2-1, the V gene TRBV19; 8 nucleotides line up with TRBD2. V shed 3 bases, J shed 6 bases, and the junction held 7 bases outside the gene matches. This CDR3 spans 15 amino acids. Germline V gene sequence: CDR1 LNHDA, CDR2 SQIVND (reference sequence). CDR3 amino acids: CASSIIASGPNEQFF. In DNA, the CDR3 is TGTGCCAGTAGTATCATTGCTAGCGGGCCCAATGAGCAGTTCTTC.

V is TRBV7-9 and J is TRBJ2-5; D remains ambiguous. Between the trimmed V and J ends, which lost 5 bases and 2 bases, there was a span of 3 bases. The germline CDR1 and CDR2 sequences are SEHNR and FQNEAQ (reference sequence). The CDR3 covers 11 residues. CDR3 sequence (DNA): TGTGCCAGCAGCATACAAGAGACCCAGTACTTC. This gives the protein CASSIQETQYF.

This clone was seen a handful of times. This sequence joins TRBV6-5 and TRBJ2-7; the match to TRBD2 covers 11 bases. V lost 5 bases, J lost 5 bases, and 8 bases stayed unmatched. This CDR3 region has 15 residues. Germline V lookup: CDR1 MNHEY, CDR2 SVGAGI. CDR3 amino acids: CASSPRLAGLDEQYF. CDR3 DNA: TGTGCCAGCAGTCCGCGACTAGCGGGATTGGACGAGCAGTACTTC.

The chain has TRBV19 and TRBJ1-2; 10 positions agree with TRBD1. Germline V CDR1 and CDR2: LNHDA, SQIVND (reference sequence). The CDR3 is made up of 16 amino acids. Trimming cost V 7 bases and J 5 bases; bases outside gene matches: 13. CDR3 in amino acids: CASTLDRGPPSYGYTF. The CDR3 DNA is TGTGCCAGTACCCTAGACAGGGGGCCTCCCTCTTATGGCTACACCTTC.

The chain uses TRBV2 and TRBJ2-7; D not certain. This CDR3 spans 15 amino acids. The V gene lost 3 bases and the J gene lost 0 bases, with 12 bases spanning the gap. Germline V gene data show CDR1 as SNHLY and CDR2 as FYNNEI. Written as DNA, the CDR3 is TGTGCCAGCAGTGATGTAGCCGAGAGCTCCTACGAGCAGTACTTC. This gives the protein CASSDVAESSYEQYF. The whole variable domain, remainder taken from reference TRBV2 and TRBJ2-7, is EPEVTQTPSHQVTQMGQEVILRCVPISNHLYFYWYRQILGQKVEFLVSFYNNEISEKSEIFDDQFSVERPDGSNFTLKIRSTKLEDSAMYFCASSDVAESSYEQYFGPGTRLTVT.

The V gene is TRBV6-5, the J gene TRBJ1-4; 8 positions match TRBD1. The V and J ends lost 6 bases and 5 bases, in that order; junction bases with no gene match: 5. This CDR3 has 14 amino acids. The germline CDR1 and CDR2 sequences are MNHEY and SVGAGI. CDR3 bases: TGTGCCAGCAGCCGAAGACAGGGGAATGAAAAACTGTTTTTT. As protein: CASSRRQGNEKLFF.

This clone was recorded at least ten times. This chain joins TRBV5-1 and TRBJ1-1; D unclear. V lost 4 bases and J 1 base, leaving 14 bases between the germline ends. The germline CDR1 and CDR2 sequences are SGHRS and YFSETQ. CDR3 length: 15 amino acids. The CDR3 nucleotides are TGCGCCAGCAGCCCAACGTTACAGACGAACACTGAAGCTTTCTTT. It specifies CASSPTLQTNTEAFF.

This clone occurred a few times. CDR3 region: CASSFSGGPNSYEQYF. The CDR3 nucleotides read TGTGCCAGCAGCTTTAGCGGGGGGCCCAACTCCTACGAGCAGTACTTC. The rearrangement links TRBV7-9 to TRBJ2-7, with 10 bases lining up with TRBD2. After removal of 3 bases from V and 0 bases from J, the junction contained 5 bases not matched to a gene. Germline CDR1 is SEHNR and CDR2 is FQNEAQ (reference sequence). CDR3 size: 16 residues.

This sequence joins TRBV4-3 and TRBJ2-5, with 8 bases identical to TRBD1. The DNA end is more similar to TRBJ2-7, so the J call may be wrong. This CDR3 region has 16 residues. The germline V gene has CDR1 LGHNA and CDR2 YSLEER. The chain's CDR3 is CASSQDVFAGGDEQYF. The CDR3 DNA reads TGCGCCAGCAGCCAAGATGTTTTTGCAGGGGGCGACGAGCAGTACTTC.

This rearrangement joins TRBV9 to TRBJ1-5, with D uncertain. CDR3 length: 15 residues. Germline assignment: CDR1 SGDLS and CDR2 YYNGEE. The V and J ends lost 3 bases and 0 bases respectively, with 10 bases between them. The CDR3 spells CASSAGAYSNQPQHF. The CDR3 coding sequence is TGTGCCAGCAGCGCCGGTGCTTATAGCAATCAGCCCCAGCATTTT.